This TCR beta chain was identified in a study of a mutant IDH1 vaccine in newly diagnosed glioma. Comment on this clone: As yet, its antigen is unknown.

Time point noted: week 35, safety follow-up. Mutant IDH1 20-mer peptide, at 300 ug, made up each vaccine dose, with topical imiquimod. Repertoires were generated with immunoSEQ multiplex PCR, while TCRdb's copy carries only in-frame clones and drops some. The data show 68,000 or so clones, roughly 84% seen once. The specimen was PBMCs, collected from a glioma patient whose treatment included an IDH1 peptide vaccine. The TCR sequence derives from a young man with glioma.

CDR3 DNA: TGTGCCAGCTCACCCTCCGAGGGGGCTAACTATGGCTACACCTTC. Its translation is CASSPSEGANYGYTF. The V call is TRBV18, the J call TRBJ1-2, with a weak D call TRBD1 (6 bases). The CDR3 spans 15 residues. V was cut by 3 bases and J by 0 bases, with 11 bases left in between. Germline CDR1 and CDR2: KGHSH and LQKENI. The full variable domain, completed using reference TRBV18 and TRBJ1-2, is NAGVMQNPRHLVRRRGQEARLRCSPMKGHSHVYWYRQLPEEGLKFMVYLQKENIIDESGMPKERFSAEFPKEGPSILRIQQVVRGDSAAYFCASSPSEGANYGYTFGSGTRLTVV.